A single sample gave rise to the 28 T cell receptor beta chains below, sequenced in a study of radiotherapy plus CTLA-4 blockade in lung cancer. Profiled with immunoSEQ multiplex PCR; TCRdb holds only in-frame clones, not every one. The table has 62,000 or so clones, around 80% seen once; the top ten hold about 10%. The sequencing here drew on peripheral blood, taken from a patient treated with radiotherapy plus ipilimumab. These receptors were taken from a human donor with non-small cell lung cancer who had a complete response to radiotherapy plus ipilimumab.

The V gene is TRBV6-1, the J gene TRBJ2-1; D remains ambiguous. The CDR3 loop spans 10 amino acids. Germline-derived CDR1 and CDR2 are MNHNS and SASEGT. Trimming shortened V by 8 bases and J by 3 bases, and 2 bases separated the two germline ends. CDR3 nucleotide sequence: TGTGCCAGCGTCTACAATGAGCAGTTCTTC. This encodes CASVYNEQFF.

In DNA form, the CDR3 reads TGTGCCAGCAGGTCAGATCTACGGCGCACAGATACGCAGTATTTT. Protein: CASRSDLRRTDTQYF. V is TRBV27 and J is TRBJ2-3, with D unclear. CDR3 size: 15 residues. The V and J ends lost 6 bases and 1 base respectively, with 14 bases between them. The germline gives CDR1 MNHEY, CDR2 SMNVEV (reference sequence).

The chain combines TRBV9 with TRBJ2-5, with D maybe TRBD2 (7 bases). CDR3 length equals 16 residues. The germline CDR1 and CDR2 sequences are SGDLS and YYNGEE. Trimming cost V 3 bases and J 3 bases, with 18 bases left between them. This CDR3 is CASSARGRAAEETQYF. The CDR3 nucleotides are TGTGCCAGCAGCGCTAGGGGGAGGGCAGCAGAAGAGACCCAGTACTTC.

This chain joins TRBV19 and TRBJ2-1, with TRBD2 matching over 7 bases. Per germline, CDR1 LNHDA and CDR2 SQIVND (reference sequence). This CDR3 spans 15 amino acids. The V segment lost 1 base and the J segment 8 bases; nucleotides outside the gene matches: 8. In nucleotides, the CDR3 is TGTGCCAGTAGTATAGCCGCGGGAGAACTCTATGAGCAGTTCTTC. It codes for CASSIAAGELYEQFF.

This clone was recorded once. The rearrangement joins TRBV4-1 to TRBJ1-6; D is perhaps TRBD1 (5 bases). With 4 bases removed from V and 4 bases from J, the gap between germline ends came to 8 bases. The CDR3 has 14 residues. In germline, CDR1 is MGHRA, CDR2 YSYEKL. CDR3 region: CASSLRVYNSPLHF. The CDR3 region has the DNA TGCGCCAGCAGCCTCAGGGTTTATAATTCACCCCTCCACTTT.

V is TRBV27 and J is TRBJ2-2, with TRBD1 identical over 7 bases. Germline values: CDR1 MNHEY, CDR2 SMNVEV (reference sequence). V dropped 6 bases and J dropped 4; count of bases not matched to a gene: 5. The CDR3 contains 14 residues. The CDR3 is CASRTGWSTGELFF. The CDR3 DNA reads TGTGCCAGCAGGACAGGGTGGAGCACCGGGGAGCTGTTTTTT.

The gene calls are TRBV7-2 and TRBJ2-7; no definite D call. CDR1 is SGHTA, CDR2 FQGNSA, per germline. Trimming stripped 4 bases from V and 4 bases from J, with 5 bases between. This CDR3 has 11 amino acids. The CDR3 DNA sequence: TGTGCCAGCAGCTCGGAATACGAGCAGTACTTC. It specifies CASSSEYEQYF. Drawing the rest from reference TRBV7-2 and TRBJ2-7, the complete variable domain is GAGVSQSPSNKVTEKGKDVELRCDPISGHTALYWYRQSLGQGLEFLIYFQGNSAPDKSGLPSDRFSAERTGGSVSTLTIQRTQQEDSAVYLCASSSEYEQYFGPGTRLTVT.

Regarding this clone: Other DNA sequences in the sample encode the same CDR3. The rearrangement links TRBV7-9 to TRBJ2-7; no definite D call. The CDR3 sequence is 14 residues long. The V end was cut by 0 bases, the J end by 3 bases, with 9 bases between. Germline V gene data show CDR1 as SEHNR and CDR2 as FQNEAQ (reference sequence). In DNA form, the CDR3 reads TGTGCCAGCAGCTTAGCTCCCAGCCACTACGAGCAGTACTTC. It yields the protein CASSLAPSHYEQYF.

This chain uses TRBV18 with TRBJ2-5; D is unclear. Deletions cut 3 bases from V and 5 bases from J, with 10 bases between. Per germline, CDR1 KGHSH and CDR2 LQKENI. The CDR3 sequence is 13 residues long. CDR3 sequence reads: CASSPGPRETQYF. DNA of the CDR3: TGTGCCAGCTCACCCGGGCCCCGGGAGACCCAGTACTTC.

The CDR3 region has the DNA TGTGCCAGCTCACCAGGCCGGGGGACTGAAGCTTTCTTT. Residues: CASSPGRGTEAFF. The rearrangement joins TRBV18 to TRBJ1-1, with D tentatively TRBD1 (5 bases). V lost 2 bases and J 5 bases, leaving 9 bases between the germline ends. The CDR3 is 13 residues long. Germline V gene data show CDR1 as KGHSH and CDR2 as LQKENI.

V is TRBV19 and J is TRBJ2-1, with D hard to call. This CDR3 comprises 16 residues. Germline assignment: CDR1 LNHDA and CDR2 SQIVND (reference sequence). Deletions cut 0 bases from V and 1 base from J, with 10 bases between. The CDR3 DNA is TGTGCCAGTAGTATAGATACTCGCGGTTCCTACAATGAGCAGTTCTTC. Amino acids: CASSIDTRGSYNEQFF. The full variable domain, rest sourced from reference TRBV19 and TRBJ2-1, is DGGITQSPKYLFRKEGQNVTLSCEQNLNHDAMYWYRQDPGQGLRLIYYSQIVNDFQKGDIAEGYSVSREKKESFPLTVTSAQKNPTAFYLCASSIDTRGSYNEQFFGPGTRLTVL.

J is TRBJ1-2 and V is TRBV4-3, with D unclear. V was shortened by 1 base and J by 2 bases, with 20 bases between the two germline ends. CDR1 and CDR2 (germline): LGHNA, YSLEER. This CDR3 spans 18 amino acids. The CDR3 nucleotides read TGCGCCAGCAGCCAAGGCGGTTCCGACGCGGGCAGAAACTATGGCTACACCTTC. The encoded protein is CASSQGGSDAGRNYGYTF.

The CDR3 loop reads CASSQDRGRVDTEAFF. In nucleotides, the CDR3 is TGTGCCAGCAGCCAAGATCGGGGCAGGGTTGACACTGAAGCTTTCTTT. The gene calls are TRBV14 and TRBJ1-1; D might be TRBD1 (5 bases). The CDR3 runs 16 residues. Trimming removed 0 bases from V and 3 bases from J, with 14 bases in between. Germline assignment: CDR1 SGHDN and CDR2 FVKESK. Full variable domain (rest looked up from reference TRBV14 and TRBJ1-1): EAGVTQFPSHSVIEKGQTVTLRCDPISGHDNLYWYRRVMGKEIKFLLHFVKESKQDESGMPNNRFLAERTGGTYSTLKVQPAELEDSGVYFCASSQDRGRVDTEAFFGQGTRLTVV.

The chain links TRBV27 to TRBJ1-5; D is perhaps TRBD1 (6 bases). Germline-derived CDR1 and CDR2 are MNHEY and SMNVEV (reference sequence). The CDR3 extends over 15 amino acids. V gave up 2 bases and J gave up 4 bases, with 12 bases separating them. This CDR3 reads CASSLQGSLNQPQHF. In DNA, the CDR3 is TGTGCCAGCAGTTTACAGGGGTCCCTTAATCAGCCCCAGCATTTT.

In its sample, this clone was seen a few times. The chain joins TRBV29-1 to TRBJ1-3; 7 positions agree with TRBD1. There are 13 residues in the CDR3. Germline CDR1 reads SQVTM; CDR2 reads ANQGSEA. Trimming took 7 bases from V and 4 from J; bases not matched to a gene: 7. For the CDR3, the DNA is TGCAGCGCCCCAGAGGGGGCGGGAAACACCATATATTTT. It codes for CSAPEGAGNTIYF.

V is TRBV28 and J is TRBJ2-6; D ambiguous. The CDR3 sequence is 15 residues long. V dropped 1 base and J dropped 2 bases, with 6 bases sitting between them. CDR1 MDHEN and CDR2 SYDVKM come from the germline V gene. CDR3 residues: CASSLSRAGANVLTF. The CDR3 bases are TGTGCCAGCAGTTTATCCAGAGCTGGGGCCAACGTCCTGACTTTC.

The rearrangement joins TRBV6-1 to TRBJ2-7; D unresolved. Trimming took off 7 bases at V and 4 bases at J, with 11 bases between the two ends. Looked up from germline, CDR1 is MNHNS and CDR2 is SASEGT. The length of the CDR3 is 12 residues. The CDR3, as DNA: TGTGCCAGCATCCACAACGCATACGAGCAGTACTTC. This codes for CASIHNAYEQYF.

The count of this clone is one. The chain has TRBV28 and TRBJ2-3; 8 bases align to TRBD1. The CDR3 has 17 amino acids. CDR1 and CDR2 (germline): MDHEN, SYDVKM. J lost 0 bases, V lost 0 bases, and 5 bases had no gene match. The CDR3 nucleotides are TGTGCCAGCAGTTTATGGGACAGGGCCTCTAGCACAGATACGCAGTATTTT. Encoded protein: CASSLWDRASSTDTQYF.

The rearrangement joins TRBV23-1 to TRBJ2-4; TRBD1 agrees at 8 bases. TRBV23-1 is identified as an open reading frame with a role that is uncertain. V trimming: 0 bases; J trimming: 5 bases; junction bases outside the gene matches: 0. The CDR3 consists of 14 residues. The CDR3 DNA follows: TGCGCCAGCAGTCAATCCAGGGGGCAAAACATTCAGTACTTC. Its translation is CASSQSRGQNIQYF.

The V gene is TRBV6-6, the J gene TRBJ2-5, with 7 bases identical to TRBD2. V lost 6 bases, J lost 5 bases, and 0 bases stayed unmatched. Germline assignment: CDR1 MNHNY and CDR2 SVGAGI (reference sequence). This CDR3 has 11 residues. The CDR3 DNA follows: TGTGCCAGCAGGGGGGGGGAGACCCAGTACTTC. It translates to CASRGGETQYF.

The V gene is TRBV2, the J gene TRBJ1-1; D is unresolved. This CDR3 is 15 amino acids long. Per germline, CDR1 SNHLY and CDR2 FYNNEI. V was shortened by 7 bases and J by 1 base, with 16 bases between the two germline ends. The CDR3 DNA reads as TGTGCCAGCAACGTAATTTGGGCTGGGAACACTGAAGCTTTCTTT. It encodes CASNVIWAGNTEAFF.

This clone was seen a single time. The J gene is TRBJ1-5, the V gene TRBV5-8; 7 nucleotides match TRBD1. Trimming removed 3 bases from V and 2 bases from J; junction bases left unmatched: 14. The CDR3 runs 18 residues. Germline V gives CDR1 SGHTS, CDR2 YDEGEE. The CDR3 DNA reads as TGTGCCAGCAGCTACTCTAGGGACAGAGGGATACGCAATCAGCCCCAGCATTTT. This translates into CASSYSRDRGIRNQPQHF.

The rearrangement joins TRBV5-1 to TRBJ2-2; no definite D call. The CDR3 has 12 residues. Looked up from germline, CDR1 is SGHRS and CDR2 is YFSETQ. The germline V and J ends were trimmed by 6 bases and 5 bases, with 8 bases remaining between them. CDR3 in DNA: TGCGCCAGCACCCCTTCGACCGGGGAGCTGTTTTTT. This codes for CASTPSTGELFF.

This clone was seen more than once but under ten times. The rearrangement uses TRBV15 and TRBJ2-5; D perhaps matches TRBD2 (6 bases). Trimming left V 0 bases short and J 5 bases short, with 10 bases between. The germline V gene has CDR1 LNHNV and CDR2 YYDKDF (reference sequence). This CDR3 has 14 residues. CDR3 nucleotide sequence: TGTGCCACCAGCAGAGACCCGGCGGGGGAGACCCAGTACTTC. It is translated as CATSRDPAGETQYF.

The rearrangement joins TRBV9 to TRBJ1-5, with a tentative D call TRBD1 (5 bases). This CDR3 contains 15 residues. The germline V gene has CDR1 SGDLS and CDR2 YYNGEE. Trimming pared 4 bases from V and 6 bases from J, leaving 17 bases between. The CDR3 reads CASSPAGGIRQPQHF. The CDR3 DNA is TGTGCCAGCAGCCCAGCCGGGGGGATTCGTCAGCCCCAGCATTTT.

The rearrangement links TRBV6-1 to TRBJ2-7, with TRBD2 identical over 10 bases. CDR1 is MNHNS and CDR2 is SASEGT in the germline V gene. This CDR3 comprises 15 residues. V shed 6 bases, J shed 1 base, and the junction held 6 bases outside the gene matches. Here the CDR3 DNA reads TGTGCCAGCAGCTCGGGACTAGCGACATCCTACGAGCAGTACGTC. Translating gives CASSSGLATSYEQYV.

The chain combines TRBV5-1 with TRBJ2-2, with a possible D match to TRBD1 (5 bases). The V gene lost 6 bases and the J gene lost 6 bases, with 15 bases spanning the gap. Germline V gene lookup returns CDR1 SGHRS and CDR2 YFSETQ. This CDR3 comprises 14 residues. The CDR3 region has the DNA TGCGCCAGCAAGTGGGGCGAAAACGCCGGGGAGCTGTTTTTT. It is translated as CASKWGENAGELFF. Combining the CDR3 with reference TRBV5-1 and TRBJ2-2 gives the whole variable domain KAGVTQTPRYLIKTRGQQVTLSCSPISGHRSVSWYQQTPGQGLQFLFEYFSETQRNKGNFPGRFSGRQFSNSRSEMNVSTLELGDSALYLCASKWGENAGELFFGEGSRLTVL.

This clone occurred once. As DNA, the CDR3 is TGTGCCAGCAGCTATACGCCGGGCAGCACAGATACGCAGTATTTT. It codes for CASSYTPGSTDTQYF. This chain uses TRBV7-2 with TRBJ2-3; D is uncertain. CDR3 length: 15 residues. CDR1 is SGHTA and CDR2 is FQGNSA in the germline V gene. The V gene lost 4 bases and the J gene lost 0 bases, with 11 bases spanning the gap.